This TCR beta chain is from a study of blood T cell repertoires in COVID-19. The CDR3 covers 15 residues. Germline CDR1 and CDR2: SNHLY and FYNNEI. With V trimmed by 5 bases and J by 3 bases, 6 bases remained unmatched. Here immunoSEQ multiplex PCR was the method, and the copy in TCRdb shows in-frame clones only, minus some. This sample has 200,000 to 250,000 clones; about four fifths occur once, and the top ten carry around 8.9%. The J gene is TRBJ2-5, the V gene TRBV2; 10 bases agree with TRBD2. Sequenced input: PBMCs or T cells enriched from blood (not recorded which). This clonotype originated in a woman between 50 and 59 years old with acute COVID-19. CDR3: CASSPAGGPEETQYF. The CDR3 region has the DNA TGTGCCAGCAGTCCAGCGGGGGGGCCTGAAGAGACCCAGTACTTC. Using reference TRBV2 and TRBJ2-5 for the parts outside the CDR3, the full variable domain is EPEVTQTPSHQVTQMGQEVILRCVPISNHLYFYWYRQILGQKVEFLVSFYNNEISEKSEIFDDQFSVERPDGSNFTLKIRSTKLEDSAMYFCASSPAGGPEETQYFGPGTRLLVL.